Listed here are 3 T cell receptor beta chains from one sample, sequenced in a study of blood T cell repertoires in COVID-19. The assay was immunoSEQ multiplex PCR, and TCRdb's table has in-frame clones only and misses some. The sample has around 300,000 clones, approximately 86% seen once. Sequenced sample: peripheral blood. The receptor set was obtained from a woman between 70 and 85 years old with COVID-19, enrolled during active disease.

This sequence joins TRBV12-3 or TRBV12-4 and TRBJ2-1; D remains unclear. CDR3 size: 13 residues. The V and J ends lost 2 bases and 4 bases respectively, with 6 bases between them. CDR3 bases: TGTGCCAGCAGTTTAAGAGGTTACAATGAGCAGTTCTTC. Its translation is CASSLRGYNEQFF.

The chain is built from TRBV4-2 and TRBJ1-2; possibly TRBD1 for D (5 bases). Trimming cost V 3 bases and J 4 bases, with 9 bases left between them. CDR1 LGHNA and CDR2 YNFKEQ come from the germline V gene. The CDR3 length is 13 residues. This CDR3 is CASSQGRGYGYTF. The DNA for the CDR3 is TGTGCCAGCAGCCAGGGGCGCGGCTATGGCTACACCTTC.

The rearrangement uses TRBV4-2 and TRBJ1-2; the match to TRBD1 covers 8 bases. V lost 2 bases to trimming and J lost 3 bases; unmatched junction nucleotides: 5. The CDR3 is 15 residues long. CDR1 and CDR2 from the germline V gene are LGHNA and YNFKEQ. This CDR3 reads CASSQRQGLDYGYTF. Here the CDR3 DNA reads TGTGCCAGCAGCCAAAGACAGGGGCTAGACTATGGCTACACCTTC.